This passage covers 28 T cell receptor beta chains from one sample sequenced in a study of vaccination effects on CD4 cells after COVID-19. Libraries were prepared by immunoSEQ multiplex PCR; TCRdb keeps only in-frame clonotypes and omits some of them. This sample carries roughly 52,000 clones, more than 60% of them seen once, and the ten largest clones take 15% to 20%. Sequencing was preceded by expansion of antigen-specific CD4+ T cells with viral peptide pools in the ViraFEST assay. The authors isolated CD4+ T cells after ten to eleven days of culture. Nucleocapsid antibodies were negative in the vaccine recipients, who had never had SARS-CoV-2 infection. Their antigen targets remain unknown. Sequenced material: CD4+ T cells from PBMCs cultured with SARS-CoV-2 spike peptides, taken before COVID-19 vaccination. These receptors were collected from a human donor who received a COVID-19 vaccine.

In regard to this clone: Other DNA sequences within the sample encode an identical CDR3. The rearrangement uses TRBV5-1 and TRBJ1-1, with D perhaps matching TRBD1 (6 bases). CDR3 length: 13 amino acids. The germline V gene has CDR1 SGHRS and CDR2 YFSETQ. V dropped 2 bases and J dropped 4 bases, with 9 bases sitting between them. The CDR3 bases are TGCGCCAGCAGCTTAGAAGGGGGCACTGAAGCTTTCTTT. It yields the protein CASSLEGGTEAFF. The variable domain in full, with the rest retrieved from reference TRBV5-1 and TRBJ1-1, is KAGVTQTPRYLIKTRGQQVTLSCSPISGHRSVSWYQQTPGQGLQFLFEYFSETQRNKGNFPGRFSGRQFSNSRSEMNVSTLELGDSALYLCASSLEGGTEAFFGQGTRLTVV.

This clone was found a few times. The gene calls are TRBV6-1 and TRBJ2-5; D remains ambiguous. CDR1 and CDR2 from the germline V gene are MNHNS and SASEGT. This CDR3 region has 11 residues. Trimming pared 1 base from V and 5 bases from J, leaving 2 bases between. CDR3 sequence: CASSEGETQYF. The CDR3 nucleotides are TGTGCCAGCAGTGAAGGGGAGACCCAGTACTTC.

The J gene is TRBJ2-3, the V gene TRBV6-2 or TRBV6-3; no reliable D call. V was pared by 6 bases and J by 2 bases, with 12 bases between. CDR1 and CDR2 (germline): MNHEY, SVGEGT. CDR3 length: 14 amino acids. CDR3 DNA sequence: TGTGCCAGCAGCTATGGGATTCCCACAGATACGCAGTATTTT. This translates into CASSYGIPTDTQYF.

This clone was counted once. The chain joins TRBV29-1 to TRBJ1-1; 7 bases are shared with TRBD1. Germline-derived CDR1 and CDR2 are SQVTM and ANQGSEA. Trimming at V came to 4 bases and at J to 5 bases, leaving 10 bases not matched to a gene. This CDR3 is 14 amino acids long. The CDR3 reads CSVASPRQGTEAFF. CDR3 bases: TGCAGCGTTGCTTCCCCGCGACAGGGAACTGAAGCTTTCTTT. Full variable domain (missing parts from reference TRBV29-1 and TRBJ1-1): SAVISQKPSRDICQRGTSLTIQCQVDSQVTMMFWYRQQPGQSLTLIATANQGSEATYESGFVIDKFPISRPNLTFSTLTVSNMSPEDSSIYLCSVASPRQGTEAFFGQGTRLTVV.

CDR3: CASSYSDRGEKLFF. The CDR3 region has the DNA TGTGCCAGCAGTTACTCTGACAGGGGGGAAAAACTGTTTTTT. This chain joins TRBV6-5 and TRBJ1-4, with 9 nucleotides matching TRBD1. The CDR3 extends over 14 amino acids. Germline lookup yields CDR1 MNHEY and CDR2 SVGAGI. The J segment lost 8 bases and the V segment lost 0 bases, leaving 1 base of the junction unmatched.

This clone appeared a single time. The chain employs TRBV5-6 and TRBJ1-1, with D perhaps TRBD1 (5 bases). Germline V gene sequence: CDR1 SGHDT, CDR2 YYEEEE. The length of the CDR3 is 13 residues. V was pared by 2 bases and J by 6 bases, with 11 bases between. CDR3 in DNA: TGTGCCAGCAGCTTAGTCAGGGACCCTGAAGCTTTCTTT. Translating gives CASSLVRDPEAFF.

The chain employs TRBV5-1 and TRBJ2-7; 8 bases agree with TRBD1. J gave up 5 bases and V 4 bases, and 8 bases lay outside the gene matches. The CDR3 consists of 14 residues. In germline, CDR1 is SGHRS, CDR2 YFSETQ. CDR3 coding DNA: TGCGCCAGCAGCCCCGACAGGGGAGGCGACGAGCAGTACTTC. Its protein is CASSPDRGGDEQYF.

This clone has a handful of counts. The V gene is TRBV27, the J gene TRBJ2-1, with D possibly matching TRBD1 (6 bases). The length of the CDR3 is 13 residues. V lost 7 bases and J 6 bases, leaving 13 bases between the germline ends. CDR1 is MNHEY and CDR2 is SMNVEV in the germline V gene (reference sequence). The CDR3 spells CASKQGVGNEQFF. CDR3 coding DNA: TGTGCCAGCAAACAGGGAGTAGGCAATGAGCAGTTCTTC.

This clone has more than one count but fewer than ten. Here the CDR3 reads CASSQGARDSGNTIYF. CDR3 coding DNA: TGTGCCAGCAGCCAAGGGGCGAGGGACTCTGGAAACACCATATATTTT. The rearrangement links TRBV4-2 to TRBJ1-3, with D uncertain. CDR1 and CDR2 (germline): LGHNA, YNFKEQ. This CDR3 is built from 16 residues. The ends were cut back, 1 base at V and 0 bases at J, with 10 bases in the middle.

The rearrangement links TRBV14 to TRBJ1-6; D not certain. Per the germline V gene, CDR1 is SGHDN and CDR2 is FVKESK. The CDR3 is 12 residues long. Trimming removed 4 bases at V and 14 bases at J, with 12 bases between. CDR3 region: CASSPPGRALHF. The CDR3 region has the DNA TGTGCCAGCAGCCCTCCGGGGAGGGCCCTCCACTTT.

The V gene is TRBV4-1, the J gene TRBJ1-5, with D possibly TRBD1 on 5 matching bases. CDR3 length: 17 amino acids. Germline V gives CDR1 MGHRA, CDR2 YSYEKL. Between the trimmed V and J ends, which lost 1 base and 0 bases, there was a span of 13 bases. The CDR3 reads CASSQGTTENSNQPQHF. Written as DNA, the CDR3 is TGCGCCAGCAGCCAAGGTACGACAGAGAATAGCAATCAGCCCCAGCATTTT.

This clone was recorded once. The chain carries TRBV6-5 and TRBJ2-3, with D unresolved. The CDR3 extends over 15 amino acids. Germline V gene data show CDR1 as MNHEY and CDR2 as SVGAGI. Trimming left V 2 bases short and J 2 bases short, with 11 bases between. The CDR3 region is CASSYTPSSTDTQYF. In DNA, the CDR3 is TGTGCCAGCAGTTACACTCCCTCGTCCACAGATACGCAGTATTTT.

This clone was recorded a few times. The chain carries TRBV28 and TRBJ2-5, with D unresolved. Germline V gene lookup returns CDR1 MDHEN and CDR2 SYDVKM. V lost 5 bases, J lost 5 bases, and 9 bases lay in between. The CDR3 contains 12 residues. The CDR3 spells CASSPRGETQYF. CDR3 sequence (DNA): TGTGCCAGCAGTCCCCGTGGGGAGACCCAGTACTTC.

The chain uses TRBV10-3 and TRBJ1-4; TRBD1 agrees at 8 bases. The CDR3 is made up of 15 amino acids. CDR1 is ENHRY, CDR2 SYGVKD, per germline. V shed 4 bases, J shed 8 bases, and the junction held 9 bases outside the gene matches. The CDR3 sequence is CAISAGGAGREKLFF. The CDR3 DNA reads as TGTGCCATCAGTGCAGGGGGCGCCGGTCGGGAAAAACTGTTTTTT.

The chain is built from TRBV5-1 and TRBJ1-1; the D gene is possibly TRBD1 (5 bases). This CDR3 has 15 amino acids. Germline V gene data show CDR1 as SGHRS and CDR2 as YFSETQ. The ends were cut back, 1 base at V and 0 bases at J, with 10 bases in the middle. The CDR3 nucleotides are TGCGCCAGCAGCTTGCAGGGACCTATGAACACTGAAGCTTTCTTT. Translating it yields CASSLQGPMNTEAFF.

The chain uses TRBV15 and TRBJ2-5, with D possibly matching TRBD2 (7 bases). This CDR3 is built from 15 residues. Germline values: CDR1 LNHNV, CDR2 YYDKDF (reference sequence). The V and J ends lost 2 bases and 4 bases respectively, with 14 bases between them. The CDR3 bases are TGTGCCACCAGCAGACTCGGGGGGCGCGGAGAGACCCAGTACTTC. It specifies CATSRLGGRGETQYF.

The rearrangement links TRBV4-3 to TRBJ2-4, with D perhaps TRBD2 (5 bases). The length of the CDR3 is 15 residues. The germline V gene encodes CDR1 LGHNA and CDR2 YSLEER. Trimming cost V 3 bases and J 2 bases, with 11 bases left between them. In DNA, the CDR3 is TGCGCCAGCAGCCAGACGAGGGTTCCCAAAAACATTCAGTACTTC. Amino acids: CASSQTRVPKNIQYF.

In this sample, this clone turned up a few times. This CDR3 reads CASSPSGKNTGELFF. CDR3 bases: TGTGCCAGCTCCCCCTCGGGCAAGAACACCGGGGAGCTGTTTTTT. The gene calls are TRBV18 and TRBJ2-2; the D is unclear. V was clipped by 6 bases and J by 1 base, with 12 bases between them. The CDR3 is made up of 15 amino acids. Germline V lookup: CDR1 KGHSH, CDR2 LQKENI.

V and J are TRBV15 and TRBJ2-1; TRBD2 agrees at 11 bases. The J segment lost 3 bases and the V segment lost 3 bases, leaving 4 bases of the junction unmatched. The CDR3 is 16 amino acids. CDR1 LNHNV and CDR2 YYDKDF come from the germline V gene (reference sequence). The CDR3 coding sequence is TGTGCCACCAGCAGTTATAGCGGGAGGGGCTACAATGAGCAGTTCTTC. Its translation is CATSSYSGRGYNEQFF.

V and J are TRBV10-3 and TRBJ1-2; TRBD1 agrees at 8 bases. Germline values: CDR1 ENHRY, CDR2 SYGVKD. The CDR3 totals 14 residues. Losses at the gene ends were 5 bases for V and 7 bases for J; bases not matched to a gene: 9. CDR3 DNA: TGTGCCATCAGTCAACTTGGACAGGGTGGTGGCTACACCTTC. This encodes CAISQLGQGGGYTF.

The J gene is TRBJ1-4, the V gene TRBV27, with TRBD1 identical over 9 bases. Germline trimming cut 3 bases from V and 6 bases from J; bases unmatched to any gene: 8. The CDR3 contains 16 residues. Germline V gene sequence: CDR1 MNHEY, CDR2 SMNVEV (reference sequence). The CDR3 loop reads CASSFRPGQGDEKLFF. CDR3 DNA sequence: TGTGCCAGCAGTTTCCGTCCGGGACAGGGTGATGAAAAACTGTTTTTT.

This clone was detected only once. The CDR3 nucleotides read TGTGCTAGTGGTTTGGCCCCGGAGGGGGGCAGGATATATGGCTACACCTTC. It specifies CASGLAPEGGRIYGYTF. The rearrangement links TRBV12-5 to TRBJ1-2; a possible D gene is TRBD1 (6 bases). The CDR3 runs to 17 residues. The germline gives CDR1 LGHNT, CDR2 FRNRAP. The ends were cut back, 1 base at V and 5 bases at J, with 20 bases in the middle.

The chain is built from TRBV28 and TRBJ2-7, with 11 bases fitting TRBD2. In germline, CDR1 is MDHEN, CDR2 SYDVKM. The CDR3 is made up of 14 amino acids. V was pared by 3 bases and J by 2 bases, with 0 bases of the junction left unmatched. The CDR3, as DNA: TGTGCCAGCAGTTTTAGCGGGAGGGCCTACGAGCAGTACTTC. It specifies CASSFSGRAYEQYF.

The rearrangement links TRBV4-3 to TRBJ2-3; 9 positions agree with TRBD2. Germline V CDR1 and CDR2: LGHNA, YSLEER. The ends lost 0 bases at V and 6 bases at J; junction bases unmatched: 4. This CDR3 spans 15 amino acids. Here the CDR3 reads CASSQDGTSRDTQYF. CDR3 sequence (DNA): TGCGCCAGCAGCCAAGATGGGACTAGCAGGGATACGCAGTATTTT.

As DNA, the CDR3 is TGTGCCAGCAGTCCAGTCGGGACAGACAATCAGCCCCAGCATTTT. Amino acid sequence: CASSPVGTDNQPQHF. This sequence joins TRBV7-2 and TRBJ1-5; TRBD1 aligns across 7 bases. Germline trimming cut 6 bases from V and 3 bases from J; bases unmatched to any gene: 8. Germline CDR1 reads SGHTA; CDR2 reads FQGNSA. This CDR3 has 15 residues.

The chain links TRBV6-5 to TRBJ2-7; possible D gene TRBD2, 5 bases. Germline V gives CDR1 MNHEY, CDR2 SVGAGI. The CDR3 extends over 14 amino acids. V lost 7 bases, J lost 0 bases, and 13 bases lay in between. This chain's CDR3 is CASTNLGSSYEQYF. CDR3 nucleotide sequence: TGTGCCAGCACCAACCTGGGGAGCTCCTACGAGCAGTACTTC.

The chain links TRBV28 to TRBJ1-1; the D gene is possibly TRBD1 (6 bases). Trimming took off 6 bases at V and 6 bases at J, with 20 bases between the two ends. There are 15 residues in the CDR3. Germline V gives CDR1 MDHEN, CDR2 SYDVKM. This chain's CDR3 is CASSLPRGAGSEAFF. Here the CDR3 DNA reads TGTGCCAGCAGCCTACCCCGGGGGGCCGGCTCTGAAGCTTTCTTT. Using reference TRBV28 and TRBJ1-1 for the parts outside the CDR3, the full variable domain is DVKVTQSSRYLVKRTGEKVFLECVQDMDHENMFWYRQDPGLGLRLIYFSYDVKMKEKGDIPEGYSVSREKKERFSLILESASTNQTSMYLCASSLPRGAGSEAFFGQGTRLTVV.

This clone was counted only a few times. The chain couples TRBV28 to TRBJ1-5, with a tentative D call TRBD1 (6 bases). The germline gives CDR1 MDHEN, CDR2 SYDVKM. The CDR3 loop spans 15 amino acids. Between the trimmed V and J ends, which lost 6 bases and 2 bases, there was a span of 14 bases. The CDR3 here is CASRPTGTGNQPQHF. The CDR3 DNA reads TGTGCCAGCAGGCCGACAGGAACCGGCAATCAGCCCCAGCATTTT.